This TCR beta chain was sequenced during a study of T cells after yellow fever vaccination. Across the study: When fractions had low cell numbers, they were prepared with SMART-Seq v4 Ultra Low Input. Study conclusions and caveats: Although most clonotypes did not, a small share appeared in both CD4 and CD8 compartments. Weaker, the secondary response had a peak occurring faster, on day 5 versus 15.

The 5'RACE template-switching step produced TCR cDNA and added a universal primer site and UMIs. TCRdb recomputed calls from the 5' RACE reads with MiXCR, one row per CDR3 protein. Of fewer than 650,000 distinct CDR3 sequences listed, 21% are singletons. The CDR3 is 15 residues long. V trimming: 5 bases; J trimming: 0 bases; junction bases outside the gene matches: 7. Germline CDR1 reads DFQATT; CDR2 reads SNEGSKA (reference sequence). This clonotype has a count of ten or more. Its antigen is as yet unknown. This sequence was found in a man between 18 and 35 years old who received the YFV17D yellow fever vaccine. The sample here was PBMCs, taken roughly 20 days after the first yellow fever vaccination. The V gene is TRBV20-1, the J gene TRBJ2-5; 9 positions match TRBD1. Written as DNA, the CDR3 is TGCAGTGCTGCCCCCGGGACAGGGTACCAAGAGACCCAGTACTTC. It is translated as CSAAPGTGYQETQYF.